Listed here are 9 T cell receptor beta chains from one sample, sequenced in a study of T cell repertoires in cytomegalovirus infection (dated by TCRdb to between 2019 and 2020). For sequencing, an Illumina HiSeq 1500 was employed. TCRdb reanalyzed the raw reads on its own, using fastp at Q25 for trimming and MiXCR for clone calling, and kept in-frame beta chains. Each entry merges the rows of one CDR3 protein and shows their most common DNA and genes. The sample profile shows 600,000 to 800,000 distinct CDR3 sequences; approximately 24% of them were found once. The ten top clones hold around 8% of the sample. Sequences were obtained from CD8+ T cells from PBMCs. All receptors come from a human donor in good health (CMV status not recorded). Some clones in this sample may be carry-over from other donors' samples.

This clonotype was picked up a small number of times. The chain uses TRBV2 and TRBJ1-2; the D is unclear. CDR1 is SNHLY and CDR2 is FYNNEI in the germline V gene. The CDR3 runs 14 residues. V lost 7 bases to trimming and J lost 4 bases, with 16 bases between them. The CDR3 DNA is TGTGCCAGCACCTACCCAGACCAAACCTATGGCTACACCTTC. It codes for CASTYPDQTYGYTF.

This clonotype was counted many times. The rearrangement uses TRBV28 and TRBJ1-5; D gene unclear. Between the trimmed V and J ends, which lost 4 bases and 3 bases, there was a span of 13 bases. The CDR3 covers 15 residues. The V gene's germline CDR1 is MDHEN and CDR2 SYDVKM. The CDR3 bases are TGTGCCAGCAGTTCCAGGTTGGGGTACAATCAGCCCCAGCATTTT. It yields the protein CASSSRLGYNQPQHF. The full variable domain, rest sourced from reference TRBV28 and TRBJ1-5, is DVKVTQSSRYLVKRTGEKVFLECVQDMDHENMFWYRQDPGLGLRLIYFSYDVKMKEKGDIPEGYSVSREKKERFSLILESASTNQTSMYLCASSSRLGYNQPQHFGDGTRLSIL.

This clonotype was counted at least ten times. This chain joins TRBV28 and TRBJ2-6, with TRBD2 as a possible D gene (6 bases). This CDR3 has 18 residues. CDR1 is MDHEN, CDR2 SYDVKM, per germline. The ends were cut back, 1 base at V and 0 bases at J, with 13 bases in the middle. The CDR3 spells CASSLYGREDSGANVLTF. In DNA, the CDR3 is TGTGCCAGCAGTTTATACGGCAGGGAGGACTCTGGGGCCAACGTCCTGACTTTC.

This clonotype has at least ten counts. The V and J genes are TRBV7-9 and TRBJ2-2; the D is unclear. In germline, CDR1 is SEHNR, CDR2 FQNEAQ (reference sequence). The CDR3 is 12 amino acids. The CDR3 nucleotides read TGTGGAGGAACCGGTAACACCGGGGAGCTGTTTTTT. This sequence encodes CGGTGNTGELFF.

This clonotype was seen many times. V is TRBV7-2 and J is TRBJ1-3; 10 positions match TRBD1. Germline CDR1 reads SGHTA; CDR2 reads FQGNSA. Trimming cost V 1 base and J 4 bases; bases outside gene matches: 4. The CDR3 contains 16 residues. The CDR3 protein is CASSLETGGTGNTIYF. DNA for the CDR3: TGTGCCAGCAGCTTAGAGACAGGGGGCACCGGAAACACCATATATTTT.

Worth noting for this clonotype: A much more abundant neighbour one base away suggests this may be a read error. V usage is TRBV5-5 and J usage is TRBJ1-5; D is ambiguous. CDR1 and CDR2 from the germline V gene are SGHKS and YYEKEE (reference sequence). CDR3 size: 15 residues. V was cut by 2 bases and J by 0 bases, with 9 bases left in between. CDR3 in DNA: TGTGCCAGCAGCTTTATCGATAATAGCAATCAGCCCCAGCATTTT. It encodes CASSFIDNSNQPQHF.

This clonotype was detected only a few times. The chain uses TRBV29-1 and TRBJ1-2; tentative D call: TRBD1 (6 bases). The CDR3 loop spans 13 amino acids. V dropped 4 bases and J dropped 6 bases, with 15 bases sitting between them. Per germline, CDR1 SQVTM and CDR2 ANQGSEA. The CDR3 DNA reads TGCAGCGTTGGATGGACAGTAAACGATGGCTACACCTTC. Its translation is CSVGWTVNDGYTF.

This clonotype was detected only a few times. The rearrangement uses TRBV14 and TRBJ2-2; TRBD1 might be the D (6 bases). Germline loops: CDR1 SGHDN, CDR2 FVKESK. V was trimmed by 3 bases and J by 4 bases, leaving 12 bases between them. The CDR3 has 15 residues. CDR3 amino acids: CASSHLQGSTGELFF. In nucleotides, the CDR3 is TGTGCCAGCAGCCACCTACAGGGTTCCACCGGGGAGCTGTTTTTT.

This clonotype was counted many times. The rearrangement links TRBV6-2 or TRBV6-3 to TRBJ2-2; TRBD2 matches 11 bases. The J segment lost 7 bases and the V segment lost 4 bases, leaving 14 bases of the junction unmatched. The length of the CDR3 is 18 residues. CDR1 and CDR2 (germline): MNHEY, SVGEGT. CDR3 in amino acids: CASSFPTSGDPTFGELFF. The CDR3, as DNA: TGTGCCAGCAGTTTCCCGACTAGCGGGGATCCTACATTCGGGGAGCTGTTTTTT.